This T cell receptor (beta chain) was identified during a study of spatial heterogeneity in lung cancer. Per the germline V gene, CDR1 is SGHRS and CDR2 is YFSETQ. The CDR3 totals 15 residues. The V end lost 0 bases, the J end lost 4 bases, and 11 bases lay between the germline ends. In its sample, this clonotype was seen a few times. TCRdb independently ran MiXCR on the 5' RACE reads; one entry per CDR3 protein. The top ten hold about 40% of the sample, which has tens of thousands of distinct CDR3 sequences, less than 15% seen once. The sample's time point: sample taken at primary tumor resection. Whole RNA, isolated from tumor, nontumor lung or frozen PBMC, was sequenced without prior sorting.

The chain uses TRBV5-1 and TRBJ2-1; D call uncertain. This receptor was identified in a male donor with early-stage non-small cell lung cancer. This material consisted of PBMCs, taken at surgery. CDR3 in amino acids: CASSLDSPLYNEQFF. CDR3 DNA: TGCGCCAGCAGCTTGGACAGTCCCCTTTACAATGAGCAGTTCTTC.